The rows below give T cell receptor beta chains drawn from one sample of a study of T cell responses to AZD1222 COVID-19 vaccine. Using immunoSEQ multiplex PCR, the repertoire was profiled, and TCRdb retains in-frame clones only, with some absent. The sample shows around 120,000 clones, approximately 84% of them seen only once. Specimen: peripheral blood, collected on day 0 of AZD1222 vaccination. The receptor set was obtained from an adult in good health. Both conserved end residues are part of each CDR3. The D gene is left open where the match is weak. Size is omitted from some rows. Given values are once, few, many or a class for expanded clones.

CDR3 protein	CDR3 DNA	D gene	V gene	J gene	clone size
CTRCPISQGPRVNTEAFF	TGCACCAGATGCCCTATAAGTCAGGGGCCGAGGGTGAACACTGAAGCTTTCTTT	-	TRBV1	TRBJ1-1	-
CASSAGSRWNTIYF	TGTGCCAGCAGCGCGGGCTCTCGGTGGAACACCATATATTTT	-	TRBV9	TRBJ1-3	-
CASSQDLAGGADTQYF	TGTGCCAGCAGCCAAGATCTAGCGGGGGGTGCAGATACGCAGTATTTT	TRBD2	TRBV4-2	TRBJ2-3	-
CASSLVAGRTYNEQFF	TGCGCCAGCAGCTTGGTAGCGGGGCGGACTTACAATGAGCAGTTCTTC	TRBD2	TRBV5-1	TRBJ2-1	-
CASSQNQGALDTDTQYF	TGTGCCAGCAGTCAGAACCAAGGGGCCCTTGATACCGATACGCAGTATTTT	-	TRBV7-9	TRBJ2-3	once
CASSTGLGGNEQFF	TGTGCCAGCAGTACGGGACTCGGCGGCAATGAGCAGTTCTTC	-	TRBV6-5	TRBJ2-1	-
CATSYSNEQFF	TGTGCCACCAGTTACAGCAATGAGCAGTTCTTC	-	TRBV24-1	TRBJ2-1	-
CASSADRGVNTEAFF	TGTGCCAGCAGCGCGGACAGGGGAGTGAACACTGAAGCTTTCTTT	TRBD1	TRBV9	TRBJ1-1	-
CASSLEATPRWYGYTF	TGTGCCAGCAGCTTAGAAGCGACTCCCCGATGGTATGGCTACACCTTC	-	TRBV11-2	TRBJ1-2	-
CASTTRGPFYGYTF	TGTGCCAGTACGACCAGGGGGCCGTTCTATGGCTACACCTTC	TRBD1	TRBV19	TRBJ1-2	few
CASSFGANYGYTF	TGTGCCAGCAGTTTTGGAGCTAACTATGGCTACACCTTC	-	TRBV12-3/TRBV12-4	TRBJ1-2	-
CASSWRGARDEKLFF	TGTGCCAGCAGCTGGAGGGGGGCGCGGGATGAAAAACTGTTTTTT	-	TRBV7-9	TRBJ1-4	-
CASSLARVGSGIFTFDEQFF	TGTGCCAGCAGCTTAGCGCGGGTGGGTAGCGGGATTTTTACATTCGATGAGCAGTTCTTC	TRBD2	TRBV7-6	TRBJ2-1	-
CASSQARGGGRQYF	TGTGCCAGCAGCCAAGCGCGGGGCGGGGGCCGGCAGTACTTC	-	TRBV4-2	TRBJ2-4	-
CASSSDREPQETQYF	TGTGCCAGCAGCTCGGACAGGGAACCGCAAGAGACCCAGTACTTC	TRBD1	TRBV7-9	TRBJ2-5	-
CASSLTGDEKLFF	TGTGCCAGCAGCTTAACAGGGGACGAAAAACTGTTTTTT	TRBD1	TRBV6-5	TRBJ1-4	-
CASSQAVLASTDEQYF	TGTGCCAGCAGCCAGGCCGTGTTAGCTTCCACCGACGAGCAGTACTTC	-	TRBV4-2	TRBJ2-7	-
CAWSATTIGELFF	TGTGCCTGGAGTGCTACTACAATCGGGGAGCTGTTTTTT	-	TRBV30	TRBJ2-2	once
CASSMGWEGSSGNTIYF	TGTGCCAGTAGTATGGGTTGGGAGGGTTCATCTGGAAACACCATATATTTT	-	TRBV19	TRBJ1-3	-
CAWRTSGAYEQYF	TGTGCCTGGAGGACTAGCGGGGCCTACGAGCAGTACTTC	TRBD2	TRBV30	TRBJ2-7	-
CASRYQTDSGKLFF	TGTGCCAGTAGATATCAGACAGACTCGGGGAAACTGTTTTTT	-	TRBV19	TRBJ1-4	-
CATSRGTEQFF	TGTGCCACTTCGCGGGGCACTGAGCAGTTCTTC	-	TRBV6-5	TRBJ2-1	once
CASSWAGGASVKLFF	TGTGCCAGTAGTTGGGCAGGGGGCGCATCTGTAAAACTGTTTTTT	TRBD1	TRBV19	TRBJ1-4	few
CASSQVGAYEQYF	TGCGCCAGCAGCCAAGTAGGTGCCTACGAGCAGTACTTC	-	TRBV4-1	TRBJ2-7	-
CASSQDGEHLGTYRGNEQYF	TGTGCCAGCAGCCAAGATGGGGAGCACCTGGGGACATACAGGGGTAACGAGCAGTACTTC	TRBD1	TRBV4-2	TRBJ2-7	-
CASSPGQPGSGYTF	TGTGCCAGCAGCCCCGGGCAGCCTGGGTCCGGCTACACCTTC	-	TRBV6-5	TRBJ1-2	once
CASSPGKVTYNSPLHF	TGTGCCAGCAGCCCTGGCAAGGTCACCTATAATTCACCCCTCCACTTT	-	TRBV5-6	TRBJ1-6	-
CASSPYEGGTGELFF	TGTGCCAGCTCACCCTACGAGGGCGGCACCGGGGAGCTGTTTTTT	-	TRBV18	TRBJ2-2	-
CASSFLTGVYGYTF	TGTGCCAGCAGTTTCTTGACAGGGGTTTATGGCTACACCTTC	TRBD1	TRBV25-1	TRBJ1-2	-
CASAGQGFSGANVLTF	TGTGCCAGCGCTGGACAGGGATTCTCTGGGGCCAACGTCCTGACTTTC	TRBD1	TRBV7-8	TRBJ2-6	-
CASSLAHGSSLNEQFF	TGTGCCAGCAGCTTAGCGCACGGGAGTAGCCTAAATGAGCAGTTCTTC	-	TRBV7-2	TRBJ2-1	-
CASSRQLGGNQPQHF	TGTGCCAGCAGCAGACAGCTCGGGGGCAATCAGCCCCAGCATTTT	-	TRBV5-6	TRBJ1-5	-
CASSSNTVNTEAFF	TGTGCCAGCAGCTCAAACACCGTGAACACTGAAGCTTTCTTT	-	TRBV7-9	TRBJ1-1	-
CASSLSSYHYEQYF	TGTGCCAGCAGCTTGTCCAGCTATCACTACGAGCAGTACTTC	-	TRBV5-6	TRBJ2-7	-
CASSQDGAKTQYF	TGCGCCAGCAGCCAAGATGGAGCAAAGACGCAGTATTTT	-	TRBV4-3	TRBJ2-3	-
CASSYGQGSSGYTF	TGTGCCAGCAGTTACGGACAGGGGTCGAGTGGCTACACCTTC	TRBD1	TRBV6-5	TRBJ1-2	-
CASSTSDSSPLHF	TGTGCCAGCAGTACTAGCGATAGTTCACCCCTCCACTTT	-	TRBV12-3/TRBV12-4	TRBJ1-6	few
CASSAGRRSYNEQFF	TGTGCCAGCAGCGCAGGGAGGAGATCCTACAATGAGCAGTTCTTC	-	TRBV7-3	TRBJ2-1	-
CASSKRAAEDYGYTF	TGTGCCAGCAGCAAAAGGGCAGCTGAGGACTATGGCTACACCTTC	-	TRBV5-8	TRBJ1-2	-
CASSPVRGGGALEQFF	TGTGCCAGCAGCCCGGTGAGGGGCGGGGGGGCACTTGAGCAGTTCTTC	TRBD2	TRBV3-1/TRBV3-2	TRBJ2-1	-
CATRGTGELFF	TGTGCCACCAGGGGGACCGGGGAGCTGTTTTTT	-	TRBV24-1	TRBJ2-2	-
CASGRTENTEAFF	TGTGCCAGCGGGAGGACGGAGAACACTGAAGCTTTCTTT	-	TRBV11-1	TRBJ1-1	-